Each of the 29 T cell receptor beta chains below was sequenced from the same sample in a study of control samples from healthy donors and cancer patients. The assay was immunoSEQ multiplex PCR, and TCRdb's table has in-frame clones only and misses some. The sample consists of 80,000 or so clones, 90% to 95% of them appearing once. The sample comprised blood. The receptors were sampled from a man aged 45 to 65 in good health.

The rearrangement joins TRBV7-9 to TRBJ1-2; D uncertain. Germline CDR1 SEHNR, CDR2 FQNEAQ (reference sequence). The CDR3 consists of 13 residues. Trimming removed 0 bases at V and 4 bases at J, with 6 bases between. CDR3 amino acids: CASSLAGLYGYTF. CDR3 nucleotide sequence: TGTGCCAGCAGCTTAGCAGGGCTCTATGGCTACACCTTC. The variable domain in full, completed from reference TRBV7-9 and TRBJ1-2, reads DTGVSQNPRHKITKRGQNVTFRCDPISEHNRLYWYRQTLGQGPEFLTYFQNEAQLEKSRLLSDRFSAERPKGSFSTLEIQRTEQGDSAMYLCASSLAGLYGYTFGSGTRLTVV.

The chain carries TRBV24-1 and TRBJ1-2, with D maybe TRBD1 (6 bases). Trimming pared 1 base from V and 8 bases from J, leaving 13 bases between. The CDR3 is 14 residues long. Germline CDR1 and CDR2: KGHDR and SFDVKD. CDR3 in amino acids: CATSDFEGGRGYTF. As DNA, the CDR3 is TGTGCCACCAGTGATTTTGAGGGGGGGCGAGGCTACACCTTC.

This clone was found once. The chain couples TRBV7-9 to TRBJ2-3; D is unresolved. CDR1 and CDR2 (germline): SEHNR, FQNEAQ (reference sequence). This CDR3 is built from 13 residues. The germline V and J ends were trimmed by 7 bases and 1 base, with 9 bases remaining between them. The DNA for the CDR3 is TGTGCCAGCATAAGACTCGGCACAGATACGCAGTATTTT. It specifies CASIRLGTDTQYF.

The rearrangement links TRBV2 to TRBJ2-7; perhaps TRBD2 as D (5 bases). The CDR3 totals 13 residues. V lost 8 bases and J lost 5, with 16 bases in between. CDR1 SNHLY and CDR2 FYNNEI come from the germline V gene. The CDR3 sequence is CASLLAGAHEQYF. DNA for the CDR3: TGTGCCAGCCTCCTTGCGGGTGCCCACGAGCAGTACTTC.

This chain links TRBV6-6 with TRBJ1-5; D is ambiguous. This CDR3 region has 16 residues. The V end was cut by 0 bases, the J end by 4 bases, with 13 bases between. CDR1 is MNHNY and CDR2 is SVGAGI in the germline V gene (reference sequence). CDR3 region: CASSYSRRVRNQPQHF. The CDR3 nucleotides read TGTGCCAGCAGTTACTCGAGACGGGTCAGGAATCAGCCCCAGCATTTT.

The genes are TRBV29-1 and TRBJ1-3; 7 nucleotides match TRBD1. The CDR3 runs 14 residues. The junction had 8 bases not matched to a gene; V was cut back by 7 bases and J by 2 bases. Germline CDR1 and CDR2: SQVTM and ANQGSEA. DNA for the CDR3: TGCAGCGGCGAGGGAGGGACAGCTGGAAACACCATATATTTT. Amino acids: CSGEGGTAGNTIYF. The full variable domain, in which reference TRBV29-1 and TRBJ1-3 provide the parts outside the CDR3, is SAVISQKPSRDICQRGTSLTIQCQVDSQVTMMFWYRQQPGQSLTLIATANQGSEATYESGFVIDKFPISRPNLTFSTLTVSNMSPEDSSIYLCSGEGGTAGNTIYFGEGSWLTVV.

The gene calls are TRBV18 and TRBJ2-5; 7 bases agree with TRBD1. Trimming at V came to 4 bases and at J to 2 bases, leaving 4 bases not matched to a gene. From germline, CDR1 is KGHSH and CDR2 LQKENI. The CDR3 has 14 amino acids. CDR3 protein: CASSRDSQQETQYF. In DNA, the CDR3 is TGTGCCAGCTCACGGGACAGCCAACAAGAGACCCAGTACTTC.

The CDR3 nucleotides are TGTGCCAGCAGCCCTGGGCCAAACAATGAGCAGTTCTTC. This encodes CASSPGPNNEQFF. This chain connects TRBV6-6 to TRBJ2-1; D call uncertain. Trimming cost V 6 bases and J 5 bases, with 11 bases left between them. The CDR3 is 13 amino acids. Germline V CDR1 and CDR2: MNHNY, SVGAGI (reference sequence).

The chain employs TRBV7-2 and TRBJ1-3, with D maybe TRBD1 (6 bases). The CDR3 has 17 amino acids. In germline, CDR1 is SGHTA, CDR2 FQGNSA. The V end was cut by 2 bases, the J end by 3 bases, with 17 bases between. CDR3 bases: TGTGCCAGCAGCTTAAGTGGGGGCGGCATGTTTGGAAACACCATATATTTT. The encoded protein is CASSLSGGGMFGNTIYF.

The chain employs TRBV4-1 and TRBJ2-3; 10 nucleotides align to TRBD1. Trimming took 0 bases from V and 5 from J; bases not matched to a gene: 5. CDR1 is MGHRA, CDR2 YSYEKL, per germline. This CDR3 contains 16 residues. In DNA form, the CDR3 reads TGCGCCAGCAGCCAAGATGGGACAGGGGTGAAAGATACGCAGTATTTT. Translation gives CASSQDGTGVKDTQYF.

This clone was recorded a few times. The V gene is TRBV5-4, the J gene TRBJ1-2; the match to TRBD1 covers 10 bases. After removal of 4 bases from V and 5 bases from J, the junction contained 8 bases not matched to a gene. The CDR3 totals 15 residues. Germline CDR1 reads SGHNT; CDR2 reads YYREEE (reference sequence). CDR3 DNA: TGTGCCAGCAGCAAATGGACAGGGGGGTGGTATGGCTACACCTTC. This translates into CASSKWTGGWYGYTF.

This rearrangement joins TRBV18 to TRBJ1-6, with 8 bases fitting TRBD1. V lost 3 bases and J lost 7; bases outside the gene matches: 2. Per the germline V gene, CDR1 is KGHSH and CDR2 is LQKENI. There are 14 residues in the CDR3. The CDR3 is CASSPGQGNSPLHF. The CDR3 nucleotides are TGTGCCAGCTCACCCGGACAGGGAAATTCACCCCTCCACTTT.

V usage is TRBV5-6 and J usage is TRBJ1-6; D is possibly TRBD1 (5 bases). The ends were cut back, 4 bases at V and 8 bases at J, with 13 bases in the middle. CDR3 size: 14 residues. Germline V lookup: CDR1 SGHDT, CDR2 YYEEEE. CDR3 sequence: CASSHSDTDSPLHF. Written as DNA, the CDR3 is TGTGCCAGCAGCCACTCGGACACAGATTCACCCCTCCACTTT.

CDR3 coding DNA: TGTGCCAGCAGCGTTACTAGGGCGGGTTACAATGAGCAGTTCTTC. Translating it yields CASSVTRAGYNEQFF. V and J are TRBV2 and TRBJ2-1, with D tentatively TRBD2 (5 bases). The germline V gene has CDR1 SNHLY and CDR2 FYNNEI. This CDR3 has 15 residues. V lost 6 bases to trimming and J lost 4 bases, with 16 bases between them.

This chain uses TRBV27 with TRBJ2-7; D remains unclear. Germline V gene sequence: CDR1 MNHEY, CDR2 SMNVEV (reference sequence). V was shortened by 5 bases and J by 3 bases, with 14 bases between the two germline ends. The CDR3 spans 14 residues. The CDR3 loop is CASSPFVGNYEQYF. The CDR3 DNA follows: TGTGCCAGCAGTCCCTTCGTGGGTAACTACGAGCAGTACTTC.

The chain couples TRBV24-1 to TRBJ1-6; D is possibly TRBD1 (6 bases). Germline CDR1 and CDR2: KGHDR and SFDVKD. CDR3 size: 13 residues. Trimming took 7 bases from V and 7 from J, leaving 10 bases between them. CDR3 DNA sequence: TGTGCCACCAGGGACAGTGAGAATTCACCCCTCCACTTT. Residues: CATRDSENSPLHF.

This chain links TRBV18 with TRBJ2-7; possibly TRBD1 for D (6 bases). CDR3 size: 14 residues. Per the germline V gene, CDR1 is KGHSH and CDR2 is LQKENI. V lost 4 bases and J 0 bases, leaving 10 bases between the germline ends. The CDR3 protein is CASSRGQHSYEQYF. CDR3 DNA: TGTGCCAGCTCACGAGGACAGCACTCCTACGAGCAGTACTTC.

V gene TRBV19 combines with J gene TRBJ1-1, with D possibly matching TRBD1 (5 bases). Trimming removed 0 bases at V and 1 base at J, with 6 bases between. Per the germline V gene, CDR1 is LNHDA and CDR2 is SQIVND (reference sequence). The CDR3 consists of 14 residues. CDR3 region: CASSIDGGNTEAFF. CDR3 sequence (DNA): TGTGCCAGTAGTATAGATGGGGGGAACACTGAAGCTTTCTTT.

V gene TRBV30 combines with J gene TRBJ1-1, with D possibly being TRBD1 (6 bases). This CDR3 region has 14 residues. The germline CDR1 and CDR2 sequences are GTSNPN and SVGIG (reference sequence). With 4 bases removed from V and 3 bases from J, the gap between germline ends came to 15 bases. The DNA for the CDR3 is TGTGCCTGGACGCACGGAGGGGGGGACACTGAAGCTTTCTTT. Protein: CAWTHGGGDTEAFF.

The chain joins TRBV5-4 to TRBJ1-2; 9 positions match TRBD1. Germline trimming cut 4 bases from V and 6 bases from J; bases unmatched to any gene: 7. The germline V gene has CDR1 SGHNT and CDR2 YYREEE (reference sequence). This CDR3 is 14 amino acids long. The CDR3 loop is CASSLRQGGHGYTF. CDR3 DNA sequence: TGTGCCAGCAGCCTTCGACAGGGGGGACATGGCTACACCTTC.

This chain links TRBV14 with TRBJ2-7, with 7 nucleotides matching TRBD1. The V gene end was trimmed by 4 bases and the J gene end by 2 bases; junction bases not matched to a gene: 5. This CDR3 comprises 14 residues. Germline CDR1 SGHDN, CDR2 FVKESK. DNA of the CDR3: TGTGCCAGCAGCCGACAGGGCGTCCCCTACGAGCAGTACTTC. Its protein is CASSRQGVPYEQYF. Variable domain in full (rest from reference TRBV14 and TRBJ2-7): EAGVTQFPSHSVIEKGQTVTLRCDPISGHDNLYWYRRVMGKEIKFLLHFVKESKQDESGMPNNRFLAERTGGTYSTLKVQPAELEDSGVYFCASSRQGVPYEQYFGPGTRLTVT.

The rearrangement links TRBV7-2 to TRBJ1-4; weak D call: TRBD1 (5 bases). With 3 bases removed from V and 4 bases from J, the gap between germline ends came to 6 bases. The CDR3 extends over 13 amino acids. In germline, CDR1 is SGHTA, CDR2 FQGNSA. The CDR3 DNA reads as TGTGCCAGCAGCTTCCAGGGTAATGAAAAACTGTTTTTT. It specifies CASSFQGNEKLFF.

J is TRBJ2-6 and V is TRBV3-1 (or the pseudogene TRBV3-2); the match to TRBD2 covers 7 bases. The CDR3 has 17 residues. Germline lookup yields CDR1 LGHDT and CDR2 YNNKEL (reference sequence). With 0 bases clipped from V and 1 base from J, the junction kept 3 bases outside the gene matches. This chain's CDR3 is CASSQDGGTSGANVLTF. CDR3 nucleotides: TGTGCCAGCAGCCAAGACGGGGGGACTTCTGGGGCCAACGTCCTGACTTTC.

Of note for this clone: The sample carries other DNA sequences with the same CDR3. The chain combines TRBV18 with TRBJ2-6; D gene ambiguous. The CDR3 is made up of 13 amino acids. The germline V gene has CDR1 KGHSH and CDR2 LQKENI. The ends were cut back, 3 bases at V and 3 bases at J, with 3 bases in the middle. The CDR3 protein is CASSPIGANVLTF. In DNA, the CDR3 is TGTGCCAGCTCACCCATTGGGGCCAACGTCCTGACTTTC.

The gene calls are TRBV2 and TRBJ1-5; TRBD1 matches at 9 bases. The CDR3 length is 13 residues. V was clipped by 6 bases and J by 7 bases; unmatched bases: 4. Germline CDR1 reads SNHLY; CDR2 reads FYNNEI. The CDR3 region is CASSGTGKQPQHF. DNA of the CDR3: TGTGCCAGCAGCGGGACAGGGAAACAGCCCCAGCATTTT.

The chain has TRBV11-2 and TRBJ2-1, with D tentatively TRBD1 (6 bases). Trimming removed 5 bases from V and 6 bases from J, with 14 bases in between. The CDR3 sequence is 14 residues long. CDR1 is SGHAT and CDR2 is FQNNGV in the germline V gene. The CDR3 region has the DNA TGTGCCAGCAGCGGGGAGAGGGGGAGCAATGAGCAGTTCTTC. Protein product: CASSGERGSNEQFF. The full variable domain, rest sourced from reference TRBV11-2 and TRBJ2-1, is EAGVAQSPRYKIIEKRQSVAFWCNPISGHATLYWYQQILGQGPKLLIQFQNNGVVDDSQLPKDRFSAERLKGVDSTLKIQPAKLEDSAVYLCASSGERGSNEQFFGPGTRLTVL.

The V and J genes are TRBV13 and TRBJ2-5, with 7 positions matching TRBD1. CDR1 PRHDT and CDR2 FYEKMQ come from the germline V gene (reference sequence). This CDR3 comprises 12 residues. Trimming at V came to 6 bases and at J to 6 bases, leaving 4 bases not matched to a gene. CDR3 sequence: CASSPDRKTQYF. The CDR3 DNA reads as TGTGCCAGCAGTCCGGACAGGAAGACCCAGTACTTC.

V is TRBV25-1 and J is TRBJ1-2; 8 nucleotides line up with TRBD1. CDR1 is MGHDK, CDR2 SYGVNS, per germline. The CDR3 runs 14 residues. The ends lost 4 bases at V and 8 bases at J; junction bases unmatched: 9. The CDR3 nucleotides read TGTGCCAGCAGTGGCCGACAGGGGAGGAGCGGCTACACCTTC. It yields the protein CASSGRQGRSGYTF.

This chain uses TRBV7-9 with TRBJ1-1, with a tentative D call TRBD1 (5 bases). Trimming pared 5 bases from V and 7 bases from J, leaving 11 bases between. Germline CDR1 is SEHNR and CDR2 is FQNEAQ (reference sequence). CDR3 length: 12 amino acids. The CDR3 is CASSLDRVEAFF. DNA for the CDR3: TGTGCCAGCAGCCTAGACAGAGTTGAAGCTTTCTTT.